This record covers a single TCR beta chain. Per the original methods: Using reference gene primer amplification, nucleated cell counts were estimated. Clones were sequenced by immunoSEQ multiplex PCR, and TCRdb holds only the in-frame ones, with some missing. The DNA gave D and trimming, while V, J and clone size come from that table. This sample has 100,000 to 150,000 clones, with 70% to 90% found just once. The data are from a study of blood T cell repertoires in COVID-19. Study as a whole: Some COVID-19 samples were acute and others convalescent; all came from the United States, Italy and Spain. PBMCs, B-cell-depleted T cells, or T cells provided the cDNA or gDNA that made up the material.

The germline gives CDR1 SGDLS, CDR2 YYNGEE. The CDR3 is made up of 16 amino acids. V shed 0 bases and J 5 bases; nucleotides not matched to a gene: 7. The sequenced material came from peripheral blood. This TCR derives from a woman aged 55-75 years with acute or convalescent COVID-19. This chain joins TRBV9 and TRBJ2-5, with TRBD2 identical over 10 bases. CDR3 protein: CASSVASGRAQETQYF. CDR3 nucleotides: TGTGCCAGCAGCGTAGCCAGCGGGAGGGCCCAGGAGACCCAGTACTTC.